This T cell receptor beta chain was observed in a study of blood T cell repertoires in COVID-19. In the study overall: Nucleic acid was either cDNA or gDNA, and it came from T cells, B-cell-depleted T cells, or PBMCs.

Study members were between about 18 and 89 years old and lived in 24 US regions. Participants' reported clinical history set cohort assignment. Some clones are missing from TCRdb's copy, which holds only in-frame ones; the method was immunoSEQ multiplex PCR. Among 250,000 to 300,000 clones, approximately 91% were seen once, and the ten largest hold more than 1%. Remarks on this clone: In the same sample, other DNA sequences code for this CDR3.

The CDR3 sequence is 14 residues long. V gave up 1 base and J gave up 3 bases, with 7 bases separating them. Germline CDR1 SGHTA, CDR2 FQGNSA. Material: PBMCs or T cells enriched from blood (not recorded which). The gene calls are TRBV7-2 and TRBJ1-3; D not certain. The source of this sequence is a human donor in a cohort exposed to, infected with or recovered from COVID-19 (not recorded which). The donor label of this sample is uncertain. The CDR3: CASSLGGSGNTIYF. DNA of the CDR3: TGTGCCAGCAGCTTAGGCGGCAGTGGAAACACCATATATTTT.